These T cell receptor beta chains were read from a single sample in a study of shared clonotypes between healthy human individuals. This table comes from immunoSEQ multiplex PCR, and its TCRdb copy is limited to in-frame clones, with some not included. The table records over a million clones, approximately 76% of them present only once. The sequencing input was memory CD4+ T cells sorted from blood. These receptors were collected from a man aged 18 to 29 in good health. Each CDR3 is given with its conserved first and last residue. D genes are given only for firm matches. Clone size is stated in some rows and not others, as once, few, many or a class when expanded.

>TRBJ1-2|NA|NA|TRBV9
TGTGCCAGCAGCGTAGTGGGGACCCCGCAAGACGGCTACACCTTC
CASSVVGTPQDGYTF
>TRBJ2-3|TRBD1|many|TRBV9
TGTGCCAGCAGCGTAGGACAGGGGGCATTTGGAGATACGCAGTATTTT
CASSVGQGAFGDTQYF
>TRBJ2-7|TRBD2|once|TRBV7-2
TGTGCCAGCAGTGGCGGGAGGGTAACCTACGAGCAGTACTTC
CASSGGRVTYEQYF
>TRBJ2-7|NA|NA|TRBV6-5
TGTGCCAGCAGTTATTCAGTCTTTTACGAGCAGTACTTC
CASSYSVFYEQYF
>TRBJ2-7|TRBD2|NA|TRBV28
TGTGCCAGCAGCGGGACTAGCGGGAATTACGAGCAGTACTTC
CASSGTSGNYEQYF
>TRBJ2-1|NA|NA|TRBV4-1
TGCGCCAGCAGCCAGAGAGGAATCCTATACAATGAGCAGTTCTTC
CASSQRGILYNEQFF
>TRBJ2-5|NA|NA|TRBV19
TGTGCCAGTAGTATAGATCCCACAGGTGCCACAGGTCAACAGACCCAGTACTTC
CASSIDPTGATGQQTQYF
>TRBJ2-7|NA|NA|TRBV10-1
TGCGCCAGCAGTGAGGTCCCCTCCTACGAGCAGTACTTC
CASSEVPSYEQYF
>TRBJ2-3|NA|NA|TRBV5-1
TGCGCCAGCAGCCTCACATCAGATACGCAGTATTTT
CASSLTSDTQYF
>TRBJ2-4|TRBD2|NA|TRBV10-1
TGCGCCAGCAGTGCAGGGACTAGCGGGTCGGCAAAAAACATTCAGTACTTC
CASSAGTSGSAKNIQYF
>TRBJ2-7|NA|NA|TRBV5-1
TGCGCCAGCAGCTCCGGATTCGCAGTGGAGCAGTACTTC
CASSSGFAVEQYF
>TRBJ2-3|NA|NA|TRBV5-6
TGTGCCAGCAGCTGGCTTTCTGGCACAGATACGCAGTATTTT
CASSWLSGTDTQYF
>TRBJ2-2|NA|NA|TRBV19
TGTGCCAGTCGCTCAGAGAGTGGTACCGGGGAGCTGTTTTTT
CASRSESGTGELFF
>TRBJ1-3|TRBD1|NA|TRBV30
TGTGCCTGGAGCGCCCTCGTCCCGGGACAGCACTACTCTGGAAACACCATATATTTT
CAWSALVPGQHYSGNTIYF
>TRBJ1-5|NA|NA|TRBV19
TGTGCCAGTAGTACGGGCCTCAATCAGCCCCAGCATTTT
CASSTGLNQPQHF
>TRBJ1-2|NA|few|TRBV30
TGTGCCTGGAGTTTAGGGTCTAACTATGGCTACACCTTC
CAWSLGSNYGYTF
>TRBJ1-2|TRBD1|NA|TRBV5-8
TGTGCCAGCAGCACCCGGACAGGGGGCGACTATGGCTACACCTTC
CASSTRTGGDYGYTF
>TRBJ1-2|TRBD1|few|TRBV5-4
TGTGCCAGCATCAAGGACAGGGGGGGATTCGTTGGCTACACCTTC
CASIKDRGGFVGYTF
>TRBJ1-1|NA|NA|TRBV13
TGTGCCAGCAGCTTAGGCACCTCGGACGGACTGGGAGCTTTCTTT
CASSLGTSDGLGAFF
>TRBJ2-3|NA|NA|TRBV18
TGTGCCAGCTCACCATCCACTAGCACAGATACGCAGTATTTT
CASSPSTSTDTQYF
>TRBJ2-1|TRBD2|NA|TRBV5-1
TGCGCCAGCAGCTTGTTAGCGGGGGCCAACAATGAGCAGTTCTTC
CASSLLAGANNEQFF
>TRBJ2-1|NA|few|TRBV10-2
TGCGCCAGCAGCGATTACAATGAGCAGTTCTTC
CASSDYNEQFF
>TRBJ2-1|TRBD1|few|TRBV5-1
TGCGCCAGCAGCTTTGACAGGGTTGGCAATGAGCAGTTCTTC
CASSFDRVGNEQFF
>TRBJ1-6|NA|many|TRBV6-5
TGTGCCAGCAGGGATCAGGGGCTTAGTTCACCCCTCCACTTT
CASRDQGLSSPLHF
>TRBJ1-5|TRBD1|NA|TRBV6-5
TGTGCCAGCAGCGGAGGGACAGGGGGTCAGCCCCAGCATTTT
CASSGGTGGQPQHF
>TRBJ1-5|TRBD1|NA|TRBV28
TGTGCCAGCAGTCCACCTGGACAGGGTGGTTATGGCAATCAGCCCCAGCATTTT
CASSPPGQGGYGNQPQHF
>TRBJ2-2|TRBD2|NA|TRBV5-4
TGTGCCAGCAGCAGAACAGGACTAGCGGAGACCGGGGAGCTGTTTTTT
CASSRTGLAETGELFF
>TRBJ2-6|NA|NA|TRBV18
TGTGCCAGCTCACCACCACTACTCGACCGGGACTTCCTCTCTGGGGCCAACGTCCTGACTTTC
CASSPPLLDRDFLSGANVLTF
>TRBJ2-7|NA|NA|TRBV28
TGTGCCAGCAGGCGGAGGGGCGAGCAGTACTTC
CASRRRGEQYF
>TRBJ2-7|TRBD1|many|TRBV6-6
TGTGCCAGCAGTTACGGACAGGGGGCGTTGGCCTACGAGCAGTACTTC
CASSYGQGALAYEQYF
>TRBJ1-5|NA|once|TRBV5-1
TGCGCCAGCAGCTTGGAGGGAACGGGATGGCCCCAGCATTTT
CASSLEGTGWPQHF
>TRBJ2-7|NA|NA|TRBV6-6
TGTGCCAGCAGTTACCTCCCGGCATTGGGCGAGCAGTACTTC
CASSYLPALGEQYF